The 7 T cell receptor beta chains reported below all come from one sample, sequenced in a study of cytomegalovirus exposure and HLA in healthy donors. Only in-frame clones appear in the TCRdb table, and some are missing; sequencing was by immunoSEQ multiplex PCR. The data contain about 350,000 clones, 87% of them singletons. Sequencing input: PBMCs. These receptors were obtained from a woman aged 25-40 years in good health and CMV-seropositive.

CDR3 sequence: CASSRTGPANTEAFF. CDR3 nucleotide sequence: TGTGCCAGCAGTCGGACAGGGCCTGCCAACACTGAAGCTTTCTTT. The J gene is TRBJ1-1, the V gene TRBV27; 8 nucleotides match TRBD1. The CDR3 covers 15 residues. The germline CDR1 and CDR2 sequences are MNHEY and SMNVEV (reference sequence). Unmatched junction bases numbered 7, after V lost 5 bases and J lost 2 bases.

This chain links TRBV7-2 with TRBJ2-1, with D tentatively TRBD1 or TRBD2 (5 bases each). Looked up from germline, CDR1 is SGHTA and CDR2 is FQGNSA. The CDR3 runs to 14 residues. Deletions cut 4 bases from V and 9 bases from J, with 16 bases between. The CDR3 is CASSSSRGASEQFF. The CDR3, as DNA: TGTGCCAGCAGCTCCAGTAGGGGAGCTAGTGAGCAGTTCTTC.

This clone occurred a few times. This sequence joins TRBV28 and TRBJ1-2, with a possible D match to TRBD1 (6 bases). Germline V gives CDR1 MDHEN, CDR2 SYDVKM. The CDR3 length is 15 residues. The germline V and J ends were trimmed by 8 bases and 1 base, with 17 bases remaining between them. CDR3 amino acids: CASALADRSNYGYTF. The CDR3 DNA is TGTGCCAGCGCACTTGCAGACAGGAGTAACTATGGCTACACCTTC.

V gene TRBV5-1 combines with J gene TRBJ2-1, with D possibly matching TRBD2 (6 bases). The CDR3 covers 14 residues. Germline values: CDR1 SGHRS, CDR2 YFSETQ. With 4 bases removed from V and 6 bases from J, the gap between germline ends came to 14 bases. CDR3 amino acids: CASSTTRISNEQFF. CDR3 DNA sequence: TGCGCCAGCAGCACGACTAGAATCTCCAATGAGCAGTTCTTC.

The chain joins TRBV27 to TRBJ2-7; 16 nucleotides agree with TRBD2. CDR3 length: 17 residues. Per germline, CDR1 MNHEY and CDR2 SMNVEV (reference sequence). V trimming: 5 bases; J trimming: 5 bases; junction bases outside the gene matches: 9. In nucleotides, the CDR3 is TGTGCCAGCAGTCCCTTGGGACTAGCGGGAGGGTCCCACGAGCAGTACTTC. Protein product: CASSPLGLAGGSHEQYF.

The genes are TRBV28 and TRBJ2-2; 9 nucleotides agree with TRBD2. Losses at the gene ends were 1 base for V and 4 bases for J; bases not matched to a gene: 4. Germline CDR1 and CDR2: MDHEN and SYDVKM. The CDR3 has 16 amino acids. The CDR3, as DNA: TGTGCCAGCAGTTTATTTGGCGGGGGGGCCACCGGGGAGCTGTTTTTT. Its translation is CASSLFGGGATGELFF.

CDR3 bases: TGTGCCAGCAGCTTAGTTCTCTCGACTAGCGGGAGTGTGGTCCATGAGCAGTTCTTC. It encodes CASSLVLSTSGSVVHEQFF. V gene TRBV7-9 combines with J gene TRBJ2-1; 12 bases match TRBD2. The CDR3 totals 19 residues. Per germline, CDR1 SEHNR and CDR2 FQNEAQ (reference sequence). V gave up 1 base and J gave up 8 bases; unmatched junction bases: 15.